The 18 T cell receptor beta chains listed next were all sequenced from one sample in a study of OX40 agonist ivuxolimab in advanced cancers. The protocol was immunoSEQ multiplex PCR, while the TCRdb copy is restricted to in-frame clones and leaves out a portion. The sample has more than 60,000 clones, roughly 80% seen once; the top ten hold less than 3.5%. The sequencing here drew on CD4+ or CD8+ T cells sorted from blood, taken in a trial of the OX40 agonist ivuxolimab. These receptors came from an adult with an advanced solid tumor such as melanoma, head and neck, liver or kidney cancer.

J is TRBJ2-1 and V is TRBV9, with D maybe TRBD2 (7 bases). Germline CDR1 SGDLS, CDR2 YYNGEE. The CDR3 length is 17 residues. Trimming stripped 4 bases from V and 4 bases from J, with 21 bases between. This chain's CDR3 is CASSIQPGGGRYNEQFF. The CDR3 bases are TGTGCCAGCAGCATCCAACCTGGCGGGGGCCGATACAATGAGCAGTTCTTC.

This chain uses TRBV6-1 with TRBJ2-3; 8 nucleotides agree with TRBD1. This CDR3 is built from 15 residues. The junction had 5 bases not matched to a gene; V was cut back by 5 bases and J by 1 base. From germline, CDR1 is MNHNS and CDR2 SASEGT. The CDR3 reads CASSLGQVRTDTQYF. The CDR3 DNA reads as TGTGCCAGCAGTTTGGGACAGGTTCGCACAGATACGCAGTATTTT.

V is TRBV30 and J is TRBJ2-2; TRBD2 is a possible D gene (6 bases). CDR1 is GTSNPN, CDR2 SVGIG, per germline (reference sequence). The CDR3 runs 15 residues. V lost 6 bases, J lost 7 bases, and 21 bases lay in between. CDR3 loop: CACLGWGDVNGELFF. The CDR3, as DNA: TGTGCCTGCCTTGGCTGGGGGGATGTGAACGGGGAGCTGTTTTTT.

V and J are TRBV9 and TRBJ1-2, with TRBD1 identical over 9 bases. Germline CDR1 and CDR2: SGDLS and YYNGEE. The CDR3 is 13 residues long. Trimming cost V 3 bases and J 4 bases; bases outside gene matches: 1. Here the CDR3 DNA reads TGTGCCAGCAGCGGGGACAGGGTCTATGGCTACACCTTC. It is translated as CASSGDRVYGYTF.

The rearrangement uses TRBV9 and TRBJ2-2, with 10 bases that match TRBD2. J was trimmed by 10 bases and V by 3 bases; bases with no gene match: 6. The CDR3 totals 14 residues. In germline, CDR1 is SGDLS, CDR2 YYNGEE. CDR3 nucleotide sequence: TGTGCCAGCAGCGATAGCGGGGGGACGGAGGAGCTGTTTTTT. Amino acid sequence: CASSDSGGTEELFF.

The CDR3 DNA sequence: TGTGCCAGCAGTTTGATCAAGACCCAAGCTTTCTTT. Its protein product is CASSLIKTQAFF. The chain recombines TRBV28 with TRBJ1-1; D not certain. Germline CDR1 MDHEN, CDR2 SYDVKM. This CDR3 spans 12 amino acids. With 3 bases removed from V and 9 bases from J, the gap between germline ends came to 11 bases.

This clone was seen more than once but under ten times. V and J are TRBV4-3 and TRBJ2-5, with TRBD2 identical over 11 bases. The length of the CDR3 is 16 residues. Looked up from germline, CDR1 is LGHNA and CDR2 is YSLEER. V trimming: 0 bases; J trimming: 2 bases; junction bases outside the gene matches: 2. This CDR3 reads CASSQEGLAEQETQYF. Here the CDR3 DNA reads TGCGCCAGCAGCCAAGAGGGACTAGCGGAACAAGAGACCCAGTACTTC.

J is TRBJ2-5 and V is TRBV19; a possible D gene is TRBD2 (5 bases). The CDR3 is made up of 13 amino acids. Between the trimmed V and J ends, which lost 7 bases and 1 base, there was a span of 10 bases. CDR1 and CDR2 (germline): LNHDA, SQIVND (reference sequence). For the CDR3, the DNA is TGTGCCAGTAAAGGACTGGGCCAAGAGACCCAGTACTTC. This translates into CASKGLGQETQYF.

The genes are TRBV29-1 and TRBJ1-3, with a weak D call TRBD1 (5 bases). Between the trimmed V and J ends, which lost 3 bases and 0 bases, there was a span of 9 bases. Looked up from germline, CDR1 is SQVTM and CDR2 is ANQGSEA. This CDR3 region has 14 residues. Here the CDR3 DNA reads TGCAGCGTTGATCCGGGGGGCTCTGGAAACACCATATATTTT. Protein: CSVDPGGSGNTIYF. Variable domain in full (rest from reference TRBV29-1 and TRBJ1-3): SAVISQKPSRDICQRGTSLTIQCQVDSQVTMMFWYRQQPGQSLTLIATANQGSEATYESGFVIDKFPISRPNLTFSTLTVSNMSPEDSSIYLCSVDPGGSGNTIYFGEGSWLTVV.

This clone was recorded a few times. CDR3 residues: CASSMERGNYGYTF. Here the CDR3 DNA reads TGTGCCAGTAGTATGGAAAGGGGCAACTATGGCTACACCTTC. This chain joins TRBV19 and TRBJ1-2, with D possibly matching TRBD1 (5 bases). V lost 3 bases, J lost 2 bases, and 10 bases lay in between. Germline CDR1 is LNHDA and CDR2 is SQIVND (reference sequence). CDR3 length: 14 residues. Using reference TRBV19 and TRBJ1-2 for the parts outside the CDR3, the full variable domain is DGGITQSPKYLFRKEGQNVTLSCEQNLNHDAMYWYRQDPGQGLRLIYYSQIVNDFQKGDIAEGYSVSREKKESFPLTVTSAQKNPTAFYLCASSMERGNYGYTFGSGTRLTVV.

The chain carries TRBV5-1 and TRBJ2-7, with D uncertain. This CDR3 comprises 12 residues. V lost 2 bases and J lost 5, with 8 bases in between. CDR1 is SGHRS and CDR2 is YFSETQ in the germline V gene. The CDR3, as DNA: TGCGCCAGCAGCTTAAATGGCCACGAGCAGTACTTC. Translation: CASSLNGHEQYF.

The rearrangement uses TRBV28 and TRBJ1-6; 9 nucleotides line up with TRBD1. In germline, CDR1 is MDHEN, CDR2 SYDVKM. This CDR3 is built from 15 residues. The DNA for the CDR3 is TGTACGACGGGACAGGGCGGCTCCTATAATTCACCCCTCCACTTT. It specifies CTTGQGGSYNSPLHF.

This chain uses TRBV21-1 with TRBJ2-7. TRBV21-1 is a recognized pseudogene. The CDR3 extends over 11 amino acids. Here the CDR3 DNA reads TGTGCCAGCCAGAGGGACCACGAGCAGTACTTC. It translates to CASQRDHEQYF.

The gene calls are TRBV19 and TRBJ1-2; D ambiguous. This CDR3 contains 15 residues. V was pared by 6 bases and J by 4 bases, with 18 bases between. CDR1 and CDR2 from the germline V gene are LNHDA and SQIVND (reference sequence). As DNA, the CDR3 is TGTGCCAGTAGCCTCTCCTCAACTGATTTCTATGGCTACACCTTC. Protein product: CASSLSSTDFYGYTF.

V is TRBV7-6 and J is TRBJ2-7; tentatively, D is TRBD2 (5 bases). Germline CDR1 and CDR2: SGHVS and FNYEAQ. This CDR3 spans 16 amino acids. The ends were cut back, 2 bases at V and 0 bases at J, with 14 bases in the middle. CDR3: CASSLSVPGNSYEQYF. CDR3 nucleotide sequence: TGTGCCAGCAGCTTAAGCGTTCCGGGAAACTCCTACGAGCAGTACTTC.

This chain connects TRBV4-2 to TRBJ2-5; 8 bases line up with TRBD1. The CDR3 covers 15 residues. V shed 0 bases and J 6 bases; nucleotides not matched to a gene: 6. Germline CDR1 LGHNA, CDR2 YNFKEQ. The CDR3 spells CASSQEWTGLKTQYF. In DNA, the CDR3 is TGTGCCAGCAGCCAAGAATGGACAGGGCTCAAGACCCAGTACTTC.

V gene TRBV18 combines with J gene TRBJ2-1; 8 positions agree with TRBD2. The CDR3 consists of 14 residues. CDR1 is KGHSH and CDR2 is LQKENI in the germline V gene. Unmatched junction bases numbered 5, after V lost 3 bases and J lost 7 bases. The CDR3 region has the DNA TGTGCCAGCTCACCTCCGGGGGGGCGGAATGAGCAGTTCTTC. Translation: CASSPPGGRNEQFF. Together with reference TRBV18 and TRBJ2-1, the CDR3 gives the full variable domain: NAGVMQNPRHLVRRRGQEARLRCSPMKGHSHVYWYRQLPEEGLKFMVYLQKENIIDESGMPKERFSAEFPKEGPSILRIQQVVRGDSAAYFCASSPPGGRNEQFFGPGTRLTVL.

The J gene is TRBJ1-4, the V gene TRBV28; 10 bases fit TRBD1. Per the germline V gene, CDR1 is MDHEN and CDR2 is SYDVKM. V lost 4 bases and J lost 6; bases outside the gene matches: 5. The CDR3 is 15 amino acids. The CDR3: CASSSAGTGDEKLFF. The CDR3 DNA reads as TGTGCCAGCAGTTCTGCCGGGACAGGGGATGAAAAACTGTTTTTT.